Listed below are T cell receptor beta chains from one sample, sequenced in a study of T cell responses to AZD1222 COVID-19 vaccine. TCRdb keeps only in-frame clones here, not all; method: immunoSEQ multiplex PCR. The sample carries about 72,000 clones, 80% to 90% recorded once. This specimen consisted of peripheral blood, obtained 28 days after the second AZD1222 dose. The receptors were gathered from an adult who received the AZD1222 COVID-19 vaccine. The conserved cysteine and the conserved F or W are not part of the CDR3 here. Fields, in order: J gene, V gene, CDR3 length, clone size, CDR3 protein. A clone size is listed for some rows: how often the clone was seen (once, few, many), or a class if it is expanded.

j_call: TRBJ1-5; v_call: TRBV6-5; cdr3_length: 11; clone_size: -; cdr3_aa: ASGLGFDQPQH
j_call: TRBJ2-7; v_call: TRBV5-1; cdr3_length: 17; clone_size: -; cdr3_aa: ASSPGLAGGLPSSYEQY
j_call: TRBJ2-2; v_call: TRBV4-3; cdr3_length: 15; clone_size: -; cdr3_aa: ASSQESWPPYTGELF
j_call: TRBJ2-2; v_call: TRBV27; cdr3_length: 14; clone_size: few; cdr3_aa: ASSFTQGGYTGELF
j_call: TRBJ2-7; v_call: TRBV27; cdr3_length: 11; clone_size: -; cdr3_aa: ASSYGSASEQY
j_call: TRBJ1-1; v_call: TRBV11-2; cdr3_length: 12; clone_size: -; cdr3_aa: ASSAPRQGPTAF
j_call: TRBJ2-5; v_call: TRBV21-1; cdr3_length: 14; clone_size: -; cdr3_aa: ASSKARRDMEETQY
j_call: TRBJ2-7; v_call: TRBV19; cdr3_length: 12; clone_size: few; cdr3_aa: ASSRLAGVGEQY
j_call: TRBJ1-1; v_call: TRBV27; cdr3_length: 13; clone_size: -; cdr3_aa: ASRTGQHMNTEAF
j_call: TRBJ1-1; v_call: TRBV7-9; cdr3_length: 11; clone_size: -; cdr3_aa: ASSLEGFGEAF
j_call: TRBJ2-2; v_call: TRBV11-3; cdr3_length: 14; clone_size: -; cdr3_aa: ASSSQVGQPTGELF
j_call: TRBJ1-2; v_call: TRBV28; cdr3_length: 12; clone_size: -; cdr3_aa: ASSMGLPNYGYT
j_call: TRBJ2-2; v_call: TRBV6-5; cdr3_length: 11; clone_size: -; cdr3_aa: ASGWGPVGELF
j_call: TRBJ1-5; v_call: TRBV19; cdr3_length: 11; clone_size: -; cdr3_aa: ARPTDSNQPQH
j_call: TRBJ1-2; v_call: TRBV6-5; cdr3_length: 12; clone_size: few; cdr3_aa: ASSGPGVSYGYT
j_call: TRBJ1-1; v_call: TRBV29-1; cdr3_length: 11; clone_size: -; cdr3_aa: SVVEGLYTEAF
j_call: TRBJ1-1; v_call: TRBV18; cdr3_length: 11; clone_size: -; cdr3_aa: ATSRGEATEAF
j_call: TRBJ2-7; v_call: TRBV7-6; cdr3_length: 12; clone_size: -; cdr3_aa: ASSFTSGRSEQY
j_call: TRBJ1-3; v_call: TRBV28; cdr3_length: 12; clone_size: -; cdr3_aa: ASSLWRSGNTIY
j_call: TRBJ2-7; v_call: TRBV18; cdr3_length: 13; clone_size: -; cdr3_aa: ASSPGPAPSYEQY
j_call: TRBJ1-5; v_call: TRBV28; cdr3_length: 13; clone_size: -; cdr3_aa: ASSPQGPTNQPQH
j_call: TRBJ2-3; v_call: TRBV7-2; cdr3_length: 8; clone_size: -; cdr3_aa: AISAGTQY
j_call: TRBJ1-1; v_call: TRBV20-1; cdr3_length: 9; clone_size: -; cdr3_aa: SASPETEAF
j_call: TRBJ1-1; v_call: TRBV5-6; cdr3_length: 11; clone_size: -; cdr3_aa: ASSLGLGREAF
j_call: TRBJ1-2; v_call: TRBV7-9; cdr3_length: 11; clone_size: -; cdr3_aa: ASGVRSSYGYT
j_call: TRBJ2-1; v_call: TRBV7-3; cdr3_length: 10; clone_size: -; cdr3_aa: ASSPTRNDWF
j_call: TRBJ2-7; v_call: TRBV6-5; cdr3_length: 10; clone_size: -; cdr3_aa: ASTSQGYEQY
j_call: TRBJ2-2; v_call: TRBV4-1; cdr3_length: 15; clone_size: -; cdr3_aa: ASSQDLGTSSTGELF
j_call: TRBJ2-7; v_call: TRBV6-5; cdr3_length: 13; clone_size: -; cdr3_aa: ASFKGATTSYEQY
j_call: TRBJ1-6; v_call: TRBV16; cdr3_length: 16; clone_size: -; cdr3_aa: ASSQSPGGSSYNSPLH
j_call: TRBJ1-2; v_call: TRBV12-5; cdr3_length: 12; clone_size: -; cdr3_aa: ASGIKGTGYGYT
j_call: TRBJ2-2; v_call: TRBV7-3; cdr3_length: 13; clone_size: few; cdr3_aa: ASSLGAERTGELF
j_call: TRBJ1-3; v_call: TRBV30; cdr3_length: 11; clone_size: -; cdr3_aa: AIEWRGGNTIY
j_call: TRBJ1-3; v_call: TRBV15; cdr3_length: 13; clone_size: -; cdr3_aa: ATSRGPTLGNTIY
j_call: TRBJ1-3; v_call: TRBV7-8; cdr3_length: 14; clone_size: once; cdr3_aa: ASSSGLEFSGNTIY
j_call: TRBJ2-3; v_call: TRBV5-4; cdr3_length: 14; clone_size: -; cdr3_aa: ASSFRTSGRSDTQY
j_call: TRBJ2-7; v_call: TRBV12-3/TRBV12-4; cdr3_length: 11; clone_size: -; cdr3_aa: ASSFGPTYEQY
j_call: TRBJ2-1; v_call: TRBV13; cdr3_length: 17; clone_size: -; cdr3_aa: ASSLLLGGKLAGGNEQF
j_call: TRBJ2-2; v_call: TRBV20-1; cdr3_length: 13; clone_size: -; cdr3_aa: SASTFRANTGELF
j_call: TRBJ1-2; v_call: TRBV6-4; cdr3_length: 11; clone_size: -; cdr3_aa: ASRPGQGYGYT
j_call: TRBJ2-5; v_call: TRBV7-9; cdr3_length: 14; clone_size: once; cdr3_aa: ASSLLRTTTEETQY
j_call: TRBJ2-7; v_call: TRBV28; cdr3_length: 12; clone_size: -; cdr3_aa: ASSPFPGDYEQY
j_call: TRBJ1-3; v_call: TRBV7-9; cdr3_length: 13; clone_size: -; cdr3_aa: ASSPPGTAGNTIY
j_call: TRBJ2-1; v_call: TRBV13; cdr3_length: 13; clone_size: -; cdr3_aa: ASSLDSGFLNEQF
j_call: TRBJ1-2; v_call: TRBV27; cdr3_length: 11; clone_size: once; cdr3_aa: ASSSGVDYGYT
j_call: TRBJ2-2; v_call: TRBV7-9; cdr3_length: 13; clone_size: -; cdr3_aa: ASSTHGGNTGELF
j_call: TRBJ1-1; v_call: TRBV7-6; cdr3_length: 13; clone_size: -; cdr3_aa: ASSLVGGVNTEAF
j_call: TRBJ1-5; v_call: TRBV7-2; cdr3_length: 11; clone_size: -; cdr3_aa: ASSLQNNQPQH
j_call: TRBJ1-2; v_call: TRBV29-1; cdr3_length: 10; clone_size: -; cdr3_aa: SVEGKGGGYT
j_call: TRBJ1-4; v_call: TRBV29-1; cdr3_length: 10; clone_size: once; cdr3_aa: SVAGRGEKLF
j_call: TRBJ1-5; v_call: TRBV19; cdr3_length: 12; clone_size: -; cdr3_aa: ASSSRGLFQPQH
j_call: TRBJ1-3; v_call: TRBV7-6; cdr3_length: 14; clone_size: -; cdr3_aa: ASSLDGTVSGNTIY
j_call: TRBJ1-2; v_call: TRBV27; cdr3_length: 12; clone_size: -; cdr3_aa: ASSFRQGRYGYT
j_call: TRBJ1-3; v_call: TRBV5-1; cdr3_length: 13; clone_size: -; cdr3_aa: ASSSTESSGNTIY
j_call: TRBJ2-1; v_call: TRBV7-3; cdr3_length: 13; clone_size: -; cdr3_aa: ASSISSGSYNEQF
j_call: TRBJ2-7; v_call: TRBV28; cdr3_length: 10; clone_size: -; cdr3_aa: ASTLGGYEQY
j_call: TRBJ2-1; v_call: TRBV7-8; cdr3_length: 15; clone_size: once; cdr3_aa: ASSPAGRRRTYNEQF
j_call: TRBJ1-6; v_call: TRBV21-1; cdr3_length: 17; clone_size: -; cdr3_aa: ASSSLRGRVGSYNSPLH
j_call: TRBJ2-1; v_call: TRBV12-3/TRBV12-4; cdr3_length: 11; clone_size: -; cdr3_aa: ASRRDTYNEQF